One T cell receptor (beta chain) is described in this entry. This clone was counted a single time. Which antigen it targets is not known. The record has no base qualities; no much larger clone is one base away. Libraries were constructed by the immunoSEQ multiplex PCR assay. Here the immuneACCESS table is served through TCRdb, limited to in-frame sequences with V and J called. Missing clones are a known gap in these copies; in checked studies unresolved V genes cover under half, and the rest lacks a known reason. A total of 60,000 to 90,000 clones appear in this sample, around 97% of them only once. Together, the top ten hold roughly 0.2% of the sample. Taken from cysteine to phenylalanine, the CDR3 has 15 residues. Left in the record is the CDR3 DNA by itself, 45 bases read in frame from the first base. V and J lose 6 bases and 5 bases, and a span of 19 bases separates them. Looking up the germline V gene yields CDR1 MNHNS and CDR2 SASEGT.

This sample is drawn from a study of technical replicates of blood from four donors (dated by TCRdb to about 2017). Sequenced input: T cells isolated from PBMCs. This chain is built from TRBV6-1 and TRBJ1-1; a tentative D call is TRBD1 (5 bases match). The clonotype originates from a human donor in good health. The DNA sequence is as follows: TGTGCCAGCAGCCCCAGGGAGGGTGTGAGAACTGAAGCTTTCTTT. Translation gives CASSPREGVRTEAFF.